These T cell receptor beta chains were read from a single sample in a study of T cell repertoires in cytomegalovirus infection. Each CDR3 protein is one row after TCRdb ran MiXCR on the reads. The sample contains 490,000 or so distinct CDR3 sequences, around 11% of which appear only once. The sample was PBMCs. The receptors originated from a human donor in good health (CMV status not recorded). Some clones in this sample may be carry-over from other donors' samples. The conserved cysteine and the conserved F or W are not part of the CDR3 here. Fields, in order: CDR3 protein, J gene, clone size, V gene. Rows give clone size only sometimes, using once, few, many, or a class for an expanded clone.

CDR3 protein: ASSLAIGNAEAF; J gene: TRBJ1-1; clone size: few; V gene: TRBV5-1
CDR3 protein: ASSQDYGTVVTDTQY; J gene: TRBJ2-3; clone size: .; V gene: TRBV3-1
CDR3 protein: ASSPGQYYGYT; J gene: TRBJ1-2; clone size: many; V gene: TRBV7-3
CDR3 protein: SAKRTSGRRTDTQY; J gene: TRBJ2-3; clone size: many; V gene: TRBV20-1
CDR3 protein: ASSYSGRVEPSPAAQLH; J gene: TRBJ1-6; clone size: few; V gene: TRBV6-5
CDR3 protein: ASSISGYANTGELF; J gene: TRBJ2-2; clone size: .; V gene: TRBV7-6
CDR3 protein: ASFGPERGGYEQY; J gene: TRBJ2-7; clone size: few; V gene: TRBV25-1
CDR3 protein: ASSRDRGQNSPLH; J gene: TRBJ1-6; clone size: many; V gene: TRBV6-5
CDR3 protein: ASSSGAYANTGELF; J gene: TRBJ2-2; clone size: many; V gene: TRBV7-3
CDR3 protein: SVEPQGQGYNEQF; J gene: TRBJ2-1; clone size: few; V gene: TRBV29-1
CDR3 protein: ASSAELNSPLH; J gene: TRBJ1-6; clone size: few; V gene: TRBV11-2
CDR3 protein: ASGSTSGKYNEQF; J gene: TRBJ2-1; clone size: many; V gene: TRBV6-1
CDR3 protein: ASSTYRDGKLF; J gene: TRBJ1-4; clone size: many; V gene: TRBV7-2
CDR3 protein: ASSPPSAGYSYNEQF; J gene: TRBJ2-1; clone size: many; V gene: TRBV7-8
CDR3 protein: ASSERVRNQPQH; J gene: TRBJ1-5; clone size: many; V gene: TRBV6-1
CDR3 protein: ASSLPGGPLH; J gene: TRBJ1-5; clone size: many; V gene: TRBV7-3
CDR3 protein: ASSPDRYNQPQH; J gene: TRBJ1-5; clone size: many; V gene: TRBV27
CDR3 protein: ASRLGLAGVTEQF; J gene: TRBJ2-1; clone size: .; V gene: TRBV3-1
CDR3 protein: ASSSRGERDTQY; J gene: TRBJ2-3; clone size: few; V gene: TRBV19
CDR3 protein: ASSPRGRGLNNEQF; J gene: TRBJ2-1; clone size: many; V gene: TRBV7-7
CDR3 protein: SVEVDGGGNEQF; J gene: TRBJ2-1; clone size: .; V gene: TRBV29-1
CDR3 protein: ASSATHGTENYGYT; J gene: TRBJ1-2; clone size: .; V gene: TRBV4-2
CDR3 protein: ASSIDGGTEAF; J gene: TRBJ1-1; clone size: .; V gene: TRBV19